A single sample gave rise to the 28 T cell receptor beta chains below, sequenced in a study of blood T cell repertoires in COVID-19. The assay was immunoSEQ multiplex PCR, and TCRdb's table has in-frame clones only and misses some. The table lists fewer than 200,000 clones, about 80% of them singletons, with about 2.1% in the top ten. Sequenced sample: peripheral blood. The receptors shown here come from a woman of 80 years or more with acute or convalescent COVID-19.

V is TRBV28 and J is TRBJ1-3; 9 bases are shared with TRBD1. After removal of 8 bases from V and 3 bases from J, the junction contained 8 bases not matched to a gene. CDR1 MDHEN and CDR2 SYDVKM come from the germline V gene. The CDR3 spans 15 residues. The CDR3 DNA reads TGTGCCAGCCTAACAGGGGGCAGAAATGGAAACACCATATATTTT. This codes for CASLTGGRNGNTIYF.

The chain recombines TRBV18 with TRBJ2-7; 7 positions agree with TRBD1. V shed 1 base and J 4 bases; nucleotides not matched to a gene: 4. CDR1 is KGHSH, CDR2 LQKENI, per germline. CDR3 length equals 14 residues. The chain's CDR3 is CASSPRQGEYEQYF. CDR3 coding DNA: TGTGCCAGCTCACCACGACAGGGAGAGTACGAGCAGTACTTC.

The chain joins TRBV20-1 to TRBJ2-5; 8 bases line up with TRBD2. Germline V CDR1 and CDR2: DFQATT, SNEGSKA (reference sequence). The CDR3 loop spans 15 amino acids. With V trimmed by 3 bases and J by 2 bases, 8 bases remained unmatched. The DNA of the CDR3 is TGCAGTGCTAGTTCATTAGCGGGGCCGCAAGAGACCCAGTACTTC. Translated, it gives CSASSLAGPQETQYF.

This rearrangement joins TRBV6-5 to TRBJ2-7, with 8 bases identical to TRBD1. Looked up from germline, CDR1 is MNHEY and CDR2 is SVGAGI. Trimming at V came to 9 bases and at J to 3 bases, leaving 7 bases not matched to a gene. There are 13 residues in the CDR3. The CDR3 DNA is TGTGCCAGTTCCCGGGACAGGCACTACGAGCAGTACTTC. It codes for CASSRDRHYEQYF.

The chain combines TRBV19 with TRBJ1-5, with 9 bases that match TRBD1. Trimming at V came to 4 bases and at J to 6 bases, leaving 4 bases not matched to a gene. Germline CDR1 LNHDA, CDR2 SQIVND (reference sequence). The CDR3 totals 14 residues. The CDR3 here is CASSRDREIQPQHF. CDR3 nucleotides: TGTGCCAGTAGTAGGGACAGGGAAATTCAGCCCCAGCATTTT.

This clone was counted only a few times. The chain is built from TRBV7-9 and TRBJ2-7, with D possibly being TRBD1 (6 bases). The V gene lost 5 bases and the J gene lost 3 bases, with 11 bases spanning the gap. Germline CDR1 and CDR2: SEHNR and FQNEAQ (reference sequence). This CDR3 comprises 13 residues. The CDR3 region is CASSQGIFYEQYF. In nucleotides, the CDR3 is TGTGCCAGCAGCCAGGGGATCTTCTACGAGCAGTACTTC.

V gene TRBV7-2 combines with J gene TRBJ2-1; 9 positions match TRBD2. Unmatched junction bases numbered 6, after V lost 3 bases and J lost 9 bases. CDR3 length: 14 amino acids. Per the germline V gene, CDR1 is SGHTA and CDR2 is FQGNSA. Written as DNA, the CDR3 is TGTGCCAGCAGCTTTCTTACGCGGGAGGGTGAGCAGTTCTTC. It translates to CASSFLTREGEQFF.

The chain is built from TRBV3-1 (or the pseudogene TRBV3-2) and TRBJ1-1; no clear D. The CDR3 extends over 12 amino acids. Between the trimmed V and J ends, which lost 6 bases and 6 bases, there was a span of 11 bases. Germline CDR1 is LGHDT and CDR2 is YNNKEL (reference sequence). The CDR3 sequence is CASRSEASEAFF. In nucleotides, the CDR3 is TGTGCCAGCAGATCCGAGGCTTCTGAAGCTTTCTTT.

This chain uses TRBV7-2 with TRBJ2-5; 10 bases map to TRBD2. The J segment lost 5 bases and the V segment lost 5 bases, leaving 5 bases of the junction unmatched. The CDR3 length is 14 residues. Germline V gene sequence: CDR1 SGHTA, CDR2 FQGNSA. As DNA, the CDR3 is TGTGCCAGCAGCCTAAGCGGGAGGGCCGAGACCCAGTACTTC. Amino acids: CASSLSGRAETQYF.

This rearrangement joins TRBV7-2 to TRBJ1-1; tentatively, D is TRBD1 (5 bases). The CDR3 length is 15 residues. CDR1 is SGHTA and CDR2 is FQGNSA in the germline V gene. Trimming left V 11 bases short and J 5 bases short, with 24 bases between. CDR3 DNA sequence: TGTGCCGGATCTTGGGTACTCGGGGGGAATACTGAAGCTTTCTTT. Encoded protein: CAGSWVLGGNTEAFF.

The J gene is TRBJ2-7, the V gene TRBV30; unclear D gene. This CDR3 has 11 amino acids. In germline, CDR1 is GTSNPN, CDR2 SVGIG (reference sequence). V lost 3 bases and J 3 bases, leaving 6 bases between the germline ends. The CDR3 coding sequence is TGTGCCTGGAGCCTCGTCTACGAGCAGTACTTC. This encodes CAWSLVYEQYF.

The rearrangement links TRBV4-1 to TRBJ2-1; 11 nucleotides align to TRBD2. The germline V gene encodes CDR1 MGHRA and CDR2 YSYEKL. This CDR3 has 17 residues. With V trimmed by 1 base and J by 7 bases, 9 bases remained unmatched. The CDR3 DNA reads TGCGCCAGCAGCCAAGGCCCGGGGACTAGCGGTAGGAATGAGCAGTTCTTC. Translating it yields CASSQGPGTSGRNEQFF.

The V gene is TRBV6-1, the J gene TRBJ2-5; D is possibly TRBD1 (6 bases). There are 15 residues in the CDR3. Germline loops: CDR1 MNHNS, CDR2 SASEGT. Trimming removed 1 base at V and 5 bases at J, with 14 bases between. The CDR3 protein is CASSEGGQRRETQYF. In DNA, the CDR3 is TGTGCCAGCAGTGAAGGGGGGCAACGAAGGGAGACCCAGTACTTC.

The CDR3 DNA reads as TGTGCCAGCAGCCTCAGGGGGCCGGGCACTGAAGCTTTCTTT. This encodes CASSLRGPGTEAFF. The V and J genes are TRBV7-8 and TRBJ1-1, with TRBD1 matching over 8 bases. Germline V gene sequence: CDR1 SGHVS, CDR2 FQNEAQ. Trimming removed 5 bases from V and 4 bases from J; junction bases left unmatched: 6. The CDR3 length is 14 residues.

The rearrangement uses TRBV7-9 and TRBJ2-5; 7 bases agree with TRBD1. J was trimmed by 1 base and V by 8 bases; bases with no gene match: 7. The CDR3 loop spans 14 amino acids. Germline lookup yields CDR1 SEHNR and CDR2 FQNEAQ (reference sequence). CDR3: CASGDDRVQETQYF. CDR3 bases: TGTGCCAGCGGAGACGACAGGGTCCAAGAGACCCAGTACTTC. Full variable domain (missing parts from reference TRBV7-9 and TRBJ2-5): DTGVSQNPRHKITKRGQNVTFRCDPISEHNRLYWYRQTLGQGPEFLTYFQNEAQLEKSRLLSDRFSAERPKGSFSTLEIQRTEQGDSAMYLCASGDDRVQETQYFGPGTRLLVL.

V gene TRBV24-1 combines with J gene TRBJ2-2; D is unresolved. CDR3 size: 17 residues. The germline V gene encodes CDR1 KGHDR and CDR2 SFDVKD. Trimming removed 3 bases from V and 3 bases from J, with 16 bases in between. CDR3 protein: CATSDPKMRIDTGELFF. The CDR3, as DNA: TGTGCCACCAGTGATCCAAAAATGAGGATCGACACCGGGGAGCTGTTTTTT.

The J gene is TRBJ1-6, the V gene TRBV9; D perhaps matches TRBD1 (5 bases). V lost 2 bases, J lost 8 bases, and 14 bases lay in between. CDR1 is SGDLS and CDR2 is YYNGEE in the germline V gene. This CDR3 region has 15 residues. CDR3 DNA: TGTGCCAGCAGCGTCCAGGCGGGGACGGATTCACCCCTCCACTTT. It translates to CASSVQAGTDSPLHF.

The chain carries TRBV6-2 or TRBV6-3 and TRBJ1-1; D is possibly TRBD1 (5 bases). The germline gives CDR1 MNHEY, CDR2 SVGEGT. This CDR3 is 16 amino acids long. Trimming pared 7 bases from V and 1 base from J, leaving 19 bases between. This CDR3 reads CASIPTAGRGNTEAFF. CDR3 DNA: TGTGCCAGCATCCCGACGGCGGGAAGGGGGAACACTGAAGCTTTCTTT.

The V call is TRBV15, the J call TRBJ1-5, with a possible D match to TRBD1 (5 bases). V lost 0 bases and J lost 7, with 13 bases in between. Germline V gene sequence: CDR1 LNHNV, CDR2 YYDKDF (reference sequence). The CDR3 contains 15 residues. The CDR3 is CATSRDLGGFQPQHF. DNA for the CDR3: TGTGCCACCAGCAGAGATCTCGGGGGGTTCCAGCCCCAGCATTTT.

This chain's CDR3 is CASSVGGGRADTQYF. DNA for the CDR3: TGTGCCAGCAGCGTAGGGGGGGGCCGCGCAGATACGCAGTATTTT. The chain uses TRBV9 and TRBJ2-3; possible D gene TRBD2, 7 bases. The CDR3 length is 15 residues. CDR1 SGDLS and CDR2 YYNGEE come from the germline V gene. Trimming cost V 0 bases and J 4 bases, with 12 bases left between them.

The CDR3 nucleotides read TGTGCCAGCGTTCCGGGACTAGCCGCTAGCACAGATACGCAGTATTTT. The encoded protein is CASVPGLAASTDTQYF. The chain employs TRBV7-8 and TRBJ2-3; 9 nucleotides align to TRBD2. The CDR3 consists of 16 residues. Trimming took 8 bases from V and 0 from J; bases not matched to a gene: 9. CDR1 is SGHVS, CDR2 FQNEAQ, per germline.

This chain uses TRBV9 with TRBJ2-6; D remains ambiguous. The V gene's germline CDR1 is SGDLS and CDR2 YYNGEE. CDR3 size: 16 residues. Trimming pared 8 bases from V and 1 base from J, leaving 16 bases between. The chain's CDR3 is CASFQADGSGANVLTF. The CDR3 DNA follows: TGTGCCAGTTTCCAGGCAGATGGATCTGGGGCCAACGTCCTGACTTTC.

The chain combines TRBV3-1 (or the pseudogene TRBV3-2) with TRBJ2-7; 8 bases are shared with TRBD1. After removal of 2 bases from V and 1 base from J, the junction contained 1 base not matched to a gene. CDR3 length: 14 residues. Germline CDR1 is LGHDT and CDR2 is YNNKEL (reference sequence). The CDR3 nucleotides are TGTGCCAGCAGCCAAAGACAGGGGTCCTACGAGCAGTACTTC. Translated: CASSQRQGSYEQYF.

V and J are TRBV9 and TRBJ1-1; 8 bases are a match to TRBD1. Germline V gives CDR1 SGDLS, CDR2 YYNGEE. CDR3 length: 16 residues. J was trimmed by 4 bases and V by 3 bases; bases with no gene match: 11. The CDR3 DNA sequence: TGTGCCAGCAGCGCCCCCCGGACAGGGCTGGGCACTGAAGCTTTCTTT. Translating it yields CASSAPRTGLGTEAFF.

This clone came up many times. V is TRBV28 and J is TRBJ1-5, with 11 bases that match TRBD1. The CDR3 has 16 residues. Germline lookup yields CDR1 MDHEN and CDR2 SYDVKM. With V trimmed by 4 bases and J by 2 bases, 4 bases remained unmatched. In DNA, the CDR3 is TGTGCCAGCAGTTGGACAGGGGGCTGGGGCAATCAGCCCCAGCATTTT. Translation gives CASSWTGGWGNQPQHF.

The rearrangement links TRBV9 to TRBJ1-2; TRBD1 matches 7 bases. CDR3 length equals 14 residues. V lost 7 bases to trimming and J lost 2 bases; unmatched junction nucleotides: 8. Germline CDR1 is SGDLS and CDR2 is YYNGEE. The CDR3 loop is CASRTTGQNYGYTF. CDR3 coding DNA: TGTGCCAGCCGCACGACGGGACAGAACTATGGCTACACCTTC.

The table lists this clone with a count of one. V usage is TRBV9 and J usage is TRBJ1-4; D gene uncertain. CDR1 is SGDLS, CDR2 YYNGEE, per germline. V was trimmed by 3 bases and J by 0 bases, leaving 12 bases between them. The CDR3 totals 16 residues. CDR3 region: CASSAQGSTTNEKLFF. In DNA, the CDR3 is TGTGCCAGCAGCGCCCAAGGGAGTACAACTAATGAAAAACTGTTTTTT. Filled out from reference TRBV9 and TRBJ1-4, the complete variable domain reads DSGVTQTPKHLITATGQRVTLRCSPRSGDLSVYWYQQSLDQGLQFLIQYYNGEERAKGNILERFSAQQFPDLHSELNLSSLELGDSALYFCASSAQGSTTNEKLFFGSGTQLSVL.

This chain connects TRBV19 to TRBJ1-2; 7 bases are shared with TRBD1. There are 12 residues in the CDR3. Looked up from germline, CDR1 is LNHDA and CDR2 is SQIVND (reference sequence). Trimming at V came to 1 base and at J to 8 bases, leaving 1 base not matched to a gene. CDR3 residues: CASSIGGGGYTF. In nucleotides, the CDR3 is TGTGCCAGTAGTATAGGAGGGGGCGGCTACACCTTC.